This TCR beta chain appears in the sequencing data of a study of cytomegalovirus exposure and HLA in healthy donors. Notes on the study in general: An Asian-associated ancestry cluster reportedly showed fewer N-insertions than the roughly 700-donor mean in a later analysis.

On this clone itself: Its matching antigen is unknown.

The CDR3 runs to 16 residues. CDR1 and CDR2 from the germline V gene are SGHAT and FQNNGV. The ends were cut back, 0 bases at V and 4 bases at J, with 12 bases in the middle. PCR amplification relied on 60 Vbeta primers (plus 13 Jbeta primers). Sequencing was performed with immunoSEQ multiplex PCR; in TCRdb, only in-frame clones are kept and a portion is missing. Of about 160,000 clones detected, 80% appear once; the ten largest clones hold about a tenth. This chain connects TRBV11-2 to TRBJ1-4, with D maybe TRBD1 (5 bases). The sequence was obtained from a man aged 18 to 30 in good health and CMV-seropositive. The sequenced material came from PBMCs. The CDR3 DNA is TGTGCCAGCAGCTTAGATCGGGTGGGGCTTAATGAAAAACTGTTTTTT. It yields the protein CASSLDRVGLNEKLFF.